Listed here are 32 T cell receptor beta chains from one sample, sequenced in a study of T cell changes during pregnancy in multiple sclerosis. Assay: immunoSEQ multiplex PCR; the TCRdb copy retains only in-frame clones and omits some. The sample lists more than 60,000 clones; roughly 91% were seen once. This sample comprised peripheral blood, obtained before pregnancy. Receptors were obtained from a female donor with multiple sclerosis, enrolled in a pregnancy study.

The rearrangement joins TRBV6-5 to TRBJ1-3, with D perhaps matching TRBD1 (6 bases). V was pared by 5 bases and J by 0 bases, with 11 bases between. This CDR3 spans 15 amino acids. CDR1 is MNHEY, CDR2 SVGAGI, per germline. The CDR3 protein is CASSTTGSSGNTIYF. The CDR3 nucleotides are TGTGCCAGCAGTACAACAGGGAGCTCTGGAAACACCATATATTTT.

This clone was seen only a few times. The CDR3 is CASSSDRALEAFF. DNA for the CDR3: TGTGCCAGCAGCTCAGACAGGGCCCTTGAAGCTTTCTTT. The rearrangement joins TRBV7-9 to TRBJ1-1; 7 bases are shared with TRBD1. The CDR3 extends over 13 amino acids. V trimming: 4 bases; J trimming: 7 bases; junction bases outside the gene matches: 6. Germline CDR1 reads SEHNR; CDR2 reads FQNEAQ (reference sequence). Complete variable domain (other parts from reference TRBV7-9 and TRBJ1-1): DTGVSQNPRHKITKRGQNVTFRCDPISEHNRLYWYRQTLGQGPEFLTYFQNEAQLEKSRLLSDRFSAERPKGSFSTLEIQRTEQGDSAMYLCASSSDRALEAFFGQGTRLTVV.

The rearrangement links TRBV6-1 to TRBJ1-2; tentatively, D is TRBD1 (5 bases). The germline V and J ends were trimmed by 4 bases and 6 bases, with 12 bases remaining between them. The germline V gene encodes CDR1 MNHNS and CDR2 SASEGT. CDR3 length: 13 amino acids. The CDR3 sequence is CASSGPQGDGYTF. As DNA, the CDR3 is TGTGCCAGCAGTGGACCCCAGGGCGATGGCTACACCTTC.

This rearrangement joins TRBV9 to TRBJ2-7; TRBD1 matches 9 bases. The V segment lost 4 bases and the J segment 3 bases; nucleotides outside the gene matches: 8. CDR1 is SGDLS and CDR2 is YYNGEE in the germline V gene. The CDR3 runs 15 residues. CDR3 DNA: TGTGCCAGCAGCCCCACGGTGACAGGGGGCTACGAGCAGTACTTC. As protein: CASSPTVTGGYEQYF.

This chain links TRBV9 with TRBJ2-5, with no clear D. Trimming pared 2 bases from V and 4 bases from J, leaving 12 bases between. Per the germline V gene, CDR1 is SGDLS and CDR2 is YYNGEE. This CDR3 contains 14 residues. CDR3 nucleotide sequence: TGTGCCAGCAGCGTCTCGGGTTTTGGAGAGACCCAGTACTTC. It yields the protein CASSVSGFGETQYF.

The gene calls are TRBV12-5 and TRBJ2-1; TRBD1 agrees at 9 bases. J was trimmed by 1 base and V by 7 bases; bases with no gene match: 2. There are 14 residues in the CDR3. Germline V gene lookup returns CDR1 LGHNT and CDR2 FRNRAP. CDR3 in amino acids: CASDGTGSYNEQFF. The CDR3 DNA is TGTGCTAGTGATGGGACAGGGTCCTACAATGAGCAGTTCTTC.

This chain links TRBV6-6 with TRBJ1-2; 8 bases agree with TRBD1. V was clipped by 6 bases and J by 0 bases; unmatched bases: 9. This CDR3 is built from 16 residues. Germline V gene lookup returns CDR1 MNHNY and CDR2 SVGAGI (reference sequence). The CDR3 DNA follows: TGTGCCAGCAGCATACTGGGGGACAGGCCTAACTATGGCTACACCTTC. Its protein is CASSILGDRPNYGYTF.

This chain uses TRBV5-1 with TRBJ2-1, with 9 positions matching TRBD2. V was pared by 2 bases and J by 4 bases, with 19 bases of the junction left unmatched. From germline, CDR1 is SGHRS and CDR2 YFSETQ. This CDR3 contains 20 residues. DNA of the CDR3: TGCGCCAGCAGCTTCCCCCAGGGTAGCGGGGGCCCTTACGTTTACAATGAGCAGTTCTTC. The encoded protein is CASSFPQGSGGPYVYNEQFF.

CDR3 nucleotide sequence: TGTGCCAGCAGCAGGAGAGACAGGGGGAACACCATATATTTT. Its translation is CASSRRDRGNTIYF. The genes are TRBV6-5 and TRBJ1-3; 9 bases are a match to TRBD1. There are 14 residues in the CDR3. J lost 7 bases, V lost 6 bases, and 7 bases had no gene match. Looked up from germline, CDR1 is MNHEY and CDR2 is SVGAGI.

This sequence joins TRBV7-8 and TRBJ2-2; 15 nucleotides line up with TRBD2. The V gene's germline CDR1 is SGHVS and CDR2 FQNEAQ. CDR3 length: 17 residues. J was trimmed by 0 bases and V by 5 bases; bases with no gene match: 1. CDR3 DNA: TGTGCCAGCAGCCGGACTAGCGGGGGGGCGAACACCGGGGAGCTGTTTTTT. Protein product: CASSRTSGGANTGELFF.

This clone was found once. This chain links TRBV2 with TRBJ2-1; 8 positions match TRBD2. The CDR3 is 13 residues long. The germline V gene encodes CDR1 SNHLY and CDR2 FYNNEI. V lost 10 bases and J lost 5; bases outside the gene matches: 7. The CDR3 nucleotides are TGTGCCACCCTGCGGGGGGAGGACAATGAGCAGTTCTTC. Amino acid sequence: CATLRGEDNEQFF. Based on the CDR3 plus reference TRBV2 and TRBJ2-1, the full variable domain is EPEVTQTPSHQVTQMGQEVILRCVPISNHLYFYWYRQILGQKVEFLVSFYNNEISEKSEIFDDQFSVERPDGSNFTLKIRSTKLEDSAMYFCATLRGEDNEQFFGPGTRLTVL.

The chain has TRBV11-3 and TRBJ1-1; 8 bases are shared with TRBD1. J gave up 1 base and V 5 bases, and 0 bases lay outside the gene matches. The germline CDR1 and CDR2 sequences are SGHNT and YENEEA. The CDR3 extends over 13 amino acids. This CDR3 is CASSGQGNTEAFF. The CDR3 nucleotides are TGTGCCAGCAGCGGACAGGGGAACACTGAAGCTTTCTTT.

The chain couples TRBV4-3 to TRBJ1-1, with D uncertain. V was cut by 1 base and J by 2 bases, with 8 bases left in between. CDR1 is LGHNA and CDR2 is YSLEER in the germline V gene. The CDR3 runs to 14 residues. In DNA form, the CDR3 reads TGCGCCAGCAGCCAAGTGAGTGGTAACACTGAAGCTTTCTTT. As protein: CASSQVSGNTEAFF.

This clone was counted between two and nine times. J is TRBJ1-1 and V is TRBV19, with 9 bases aligning to TRBD1. The CDR3 is 12 residues long. V was pared by 5 bases and J by 11 bases, with 6 bases of the junction left unmatched. Per germline, CDR1 LNHDA and CDR2 SQIVND (reference sequence). The CDR3: CASSGGTGIAFF. DNA of the CDR3: TGTGCCAGTAGTGGGGGGACAGGGATCGCTTTCTTT.

The gene calls are TRBV5-4 and TRBJ2-2, with D unresolved. The CDR3 is made up of 15 amino acids. Germline V gene data show CDR1 as SGHNT and CDR2 as YYREEE (reference sequence). Deletions cut 0 bases from V and 0 bases from J, with 6 bases between. DNA for the CDR3: TGTGCCAGCAGCTTGGATATAACGAACACCGGGGAGCTGTTTTTT. This gives the protein CASSLDITNTGELFF.

This clone was detected only once. The rearrangement links TRBV30 to TRBJ2-3; D is unclear. CDR3 length: 13 residues. V lost 0 bases and J lost 2, with 6 bases in between. Germline CDR1 and CDR2: GTSNPN and SVGIG (reference sequence). CDR3 loop: CAWSVHATDTQYF. DNA of the CDR3: TGTGCCTGGAGTGTACACGCCACAGATACGCAGTATTTT.

The chain carries TRBV6-6 and TRBJ1-1, with D possibly TRBD1 on 5 matching bases. Trimming removed 4 bases at V and 6 bases at J, with 21 bases between. The CDR3 is 16 amino acids. CDR1 is MNHNY, CDR2 SVGAGI, per germline (reference sequence). The DNA for the CDR3 is TGTGCCAGCAGTTCCCTTGAGTGGGGGGGAGAAGCTGAAGCTTTCTTT. Translated: CASSSLEWGGEAEAFF.

This clone came up once. CDR3 sequence: CASSGLRDNYGYTF. The DNA of the CDR3 is TGTGCCAGCAGCGGACTCCGGGACAATTATGGCTACACCTTC. The chain is built from TRBV9 and TRBJ1-2; the D gene is possibly TRBD1 (6 bases). The CDR3 spans 14 residues. Germline CDR1 and CDR2: SGDLS and YYNGEE. Trimming shortened V by 3 bases and J by 5 bases, and 14 bases separated the two germline ends. Complete variable domain (other parts from reference TRBV9 and TRBJ1-2): DSGVTQTPKHLITATGQRVTLRCSPRSGDLSVYWYQQSLDQGLQFLIQYYNGEERAKGNILERFSAQQFPDLHSELNLSSLELGDSALYFCASSGLRDNYGYTFGSGTRLTVV.

The rearrangement joins TRBV7-2 to TRBJ1-2; TRBD1 aligns across 9 bases. There are 13 residues in the CDR3. Germline CDR1 is SGHTA and CDR2 is FQGNSA. Trimming took 6 bases from V and 6 from J; bases not matched to a gene: 5. The CDR3 sequence: CASRQTGGNGYTF. CDR3 DNA sequence: TGTGCCAGCAGACAGACAGGGGGAAATGGCTACACCTTC.

This chain links TRBV27 with TRBJ1-1; TRBD1 matches at 9 bases. Looked up from germline, CDR1 is MNHEY and CDR2 is SMNVEV (reference sequence). The J segment lost 4 bases and the V segment lost 6 bases, leaving 9 bases of the junction unmatched. The CDR3 has 15 amino acids. CDR3 sequence reads: CASSSPNRGLTEAFF. CDR3 sequence (DNA): TGTGCCAGCAGCTCTCCCAACAGGGGGCTCACTGAAGCTTTCTTT.

V gene TRBV7-8 combines with J gene TRBJ1-1; TRBD1 aligns across 8 bases. The germline CDR1 and CDR2 sequences are SGHVS and FQNEAQ. This CDR3 has 15 amino acids. The trim removed 5 bases at V and 7 bases at J, leaving 12 bases unmatched. CDR3 nucleotides: TGTGCCAGCAGCCCATCAGACAGGGGTGGCGGTGAAGCTTTCTTT. This encodes CASSPSDRGGGEAFF.

The chain links TRBV15 to TRBJ1-2; D perhaps matches TRBD1 (5 bases). Germline V CDR1 and CDR2: LNHNV, YYDKDF (reference sequence). V was cut by 3 bases and J by 6 bases, with 14 bases left in between. CDR3 length equals 14 residues. The CDR3 bases are TGTGCCACCAGCAGGAGGTGGGGGGTCGATGGCTACACCTTC. Translating gives CATSRRWGVDGYTF.

The V gene is TRBV30, the J gene TRBJ2-3, with 9 positions matching TRBD1. Germline CDR1 reads GTSNPN; CDR2 reads SVGIG (reference sequence). The V and J ends lost 2 bases and 3 bases, in that order; junction bases with no gene match: 3. This CDR3 is built from 14 residues. In DNA, the CDR3 is TGTGCCTGGAGTTCACAGGGGGCAACAGATACGCAGTATTTT. Translation: CAWSSQGATDTQYF.

The CDR3 DNA reads as TGTGCCAGCAGCGACAGCGAGCGGGGGGACAATGAGCAGTTCTTC. Translated, it gives CASSDSERGDNEQFF. The V gene is TRBV6-5, the J gene TRBJ2-1, with TRBD2 matching over 9 bases. The V segment lost 6 bases and the J segment 5 bases; nucleotides outside the gene matches: 8. This CDR3 is built from 15 residues. The germline CDR1 and CDR2 sequences are MNHEY and SVGAGI.

The rearrangement links TRBV2 to TRBJ2-1; a possible D gene is TRBD2 (7 bases). The germline CDR1 and CDR2 sequences are SNHLY and FYNNEI. The V end lost 7 bases, the J end lost 2 bases, and 18 bases lay between the germline ends. The CDR3 runs 16 residues. The CDR3 coding sequence is TGTGCCAGCAAAGGGAGGGGGAAACGGGCCTACAATGAGCAGTTCTTC. As protein: CASKGRGKRAYNEQFF.

This clone is a singleton in its sample. This sequence joins TRBV7-2 and TRBJ2-3; 7 bases line up with TRBD2. The CDR3 is 18 amino acids. Germline CDR1 and CDR2: SGHTA and FQGNSA. Losses at the gene ends were 1 base for V and 4 bases for J; bases not matched to a gene: 14. DNA of the CDR3: TGTGCCAGCAGCTTAGAGGTGCGGGCTAGCGGATATCCAGATACGCAGTATTTT. This encodes CASSLEVRASGYPDTQYF.

The V call is TRBV25-1, the J call TRBJ2-3; 7 bases match TRBD2. This CDR3 is built from 15 residues. V lost 3 bases to trimming and J lost 6 bases; unmatched junction nucleotides: 9. The germline V gene has CDR1 MGHDK and CDR2 SYGVNS. CDR3 sequence reads: CASSEPRDGGDTQYF. CDR3 DNA: TGTGCCAGCAGTGAGCCCCGGGACGGGGGGGATACGCAGTATTTT.

The V and J genes are TRBV29-1 and TRBJ2-3; D is possibly TRBD2 (6 bases). Trimming pared 1 base from V and 14 bases from J, leaving 19 bases between. CDR1 SQVTM and CDR2 ANQGSEA come from the germline V gene. The CDR3 length is 13 residues. The CDR3 DNA reads TGCAGCGTTGAAGGGACTAACAACGGGGCAGGGTATTTT. Its protein is CSVEGTNNGAGYF.

The CDR3: CATSRVQKATNSRSNEQYF. DNA for the CDR3: TGTGCCACCAGCAGAGTCCAAAAGGCGACTAACAGCCGCAGCAACGAGCAGTACTTC. The V call is TRBV15, the J call TRBJ2-7, with D maybe TRBD2 (5 bases). Trimming took 1 base from V and 5 from J, leaving 27 bases between them. In germline, CDR1 is LNHNV, CDR2 YYDKDF (reference sequence). The length of the CDR3 is 19 residues.

V and J are TRBV5-1 and TRBJ2-3, with 9 bases fitting TRBD2. Germline values: CDR1 SGHRS, CDR2 YFSETQ. The CDR3 length is 17 residues. J gave up 1 base and V 0 bases, and 6 bases lay outside the gene matches. CDR3 nucleotides: TGCGCCAGCAGCTTGGGCGGGGGGGCCGGAGGCACAGATACGCAGTATTTT. Translating gives CASSLGGGAGGTDTQYF.

The chain employs TRBV6-1 and TRBJ1-1, with D possibly TRBD1 on 5 matching bases. From germline, CDR1 is MNHNS and CDR2 SASEGT. CDR3 size: 15 residues. V was trimmed by 1 base and J by 1 base, leaving 10 bases between them. The CDR3 nucleotides read TGTGCCAGCAGTGAAGTGGGGCCCCAGAACACTGAAGCTTTCTTT. It yields the protein CASSEVGPQNTEAFF.

V is TRBV5-6 and J is TRBJ1-3; D is perhaps TRBD1 (5 bases). The germline V and J ends were trimmed by 5 bases and 0 bases, with 12 bases remaining between them. This CDR3 comprises 15 residues. Germline V lookup: CDR1 SGHDT, CDR2 YYEEEE. CDR3 protein: CASRKDTRSGNTIYF. In DNA, the CDR3 is TGTGCCAGCAGAAAGGACACCCGCTCTGGAAACACCATATATTTT. Looking up the rest from reference TRBV5-6 and TRBJ1-3 gives the full variable domain: DAGVTQSPTHLIKTRGQQVTLRCSPKSGHDTVSWYQQALGQGPQFIFQYYEEEERQRGNFPDRFSGHQFPNYSSELNVNALLLGDSALYLCASRKDTRSGNTIYFGEGSWLTVV.